Below, one T cell receptor (beta chain) is given with its context. The antigen remains undetermined. The sample originates from a study of Tregs in tolerant kidney transplant recipients. CD4+CD25+CD127- Tregs, CD4+CD25- non-Tregs, CD4 and CD8 cells were sorted. The CDR3 totals 10 residues. The V gene lost 3 bases and the J gene lost 10 bases, with 4 bases spanning the gap. Germline CDR1 and CDR2: SNHLY and FYNNEI. TCRdb's table, derived via immunoSEQ multiplex PCR, lists solely in-frame clones and lacks some. The table has approximately 66,000 clones, roughly 88% seen once. Findings of the study overall: In tolerant patients, donor-specific Tregs outgrew total Tregs, suggesting antigen-driven expansion. Some patients' samples used different primers over time, so nucleotide sequences weren't comparable. Biological reproducibility was not directly addressed in this study.

The V call is TRBV2, the J call TRBJ2-1; D remains ambiguous. The sequenced sample was Tregs from blood, obtained before the transplant. The TCR originated in a human donor who received a combined kidney and bone marrow transplant. The chain's CDR3 is CASSDWEQFF. The CDR3, as DNA: TGTGCCAGCAGTGATTGGGAGCAGTTCTTC.